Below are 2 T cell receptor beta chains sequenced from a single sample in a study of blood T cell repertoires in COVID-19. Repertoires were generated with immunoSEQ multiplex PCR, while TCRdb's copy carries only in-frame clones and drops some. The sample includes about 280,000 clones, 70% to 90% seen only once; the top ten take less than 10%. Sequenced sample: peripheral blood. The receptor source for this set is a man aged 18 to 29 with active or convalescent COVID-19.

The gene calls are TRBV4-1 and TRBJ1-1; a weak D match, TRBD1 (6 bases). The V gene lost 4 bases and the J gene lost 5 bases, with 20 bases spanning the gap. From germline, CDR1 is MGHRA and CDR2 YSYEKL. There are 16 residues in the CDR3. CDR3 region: CASSLGRARGRTEAFF. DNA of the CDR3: TGCGCCAGCAGCCTCGGAAGAGCTAGGGGGAGAACTGAAGCTTTCTTT.

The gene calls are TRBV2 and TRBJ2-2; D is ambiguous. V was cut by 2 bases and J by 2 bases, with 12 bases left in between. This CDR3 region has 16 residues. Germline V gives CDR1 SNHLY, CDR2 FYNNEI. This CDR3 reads CASSELAPKNTGELFF. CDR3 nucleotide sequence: TGTGCCAGCAGTGAATTAGCTCCAAAAAACACCGGGGAGCTGTTTTTT. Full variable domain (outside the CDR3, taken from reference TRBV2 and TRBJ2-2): EPEVTQTPSHQVTQMGQEVILRCVPISNHLYFYWYRQILGQKVEFLVSFYNNEISEKSEIFDDQFSVERPDGSNFTLKIRSTKLEDSAMYFCASSELAPKNTGELFFGEGSRLTVL.